Given below is one T cell receptor (beta chain) in context. Under the authors' procedure: Amplified reference gene primers provided the basis for estimating nucleated cell counts. The repertoire was sequenced with immunoSEQ multiplex PCR; TCRdb's copy has only in-frame clones and lacks some. D and trimming were read from the DNA, whereas the V and J calls and clone size are those reported in that table. Of some 260,000 clones in the sample, roughly 88% are singletons; the top ten hold over 1.1%. CDR3 length equals 15 residues. Trimming took 6 bases from V and 4 from J; bases not matched to a gene: 8. Germline lookup yields CDR1 SGHTA and CDR2 FQGNSA. The record originates from a study of blood T cell repertoires in COVID-19. As for the study in general: COVID-19 samples from acute and convalescent phases originated in the United States, Italy and Spain. PBMCs, B-cell-depleted T cells, or T cells provided the cDNA or gDNA that made up the material.

This chain uses TRBV7-2 with TRBJ2-5, with 10 bases aligning to TRBD2. The clonotype originates from an elderly man with acute or convalescent COVID-19. What was sequenced was peripheral blood. The CDR3 here is CASSFSGRGSETQYF. The CDR3 nucleotides are TGTGCCAGCAGTTTCAGCGGGAGGGGCTCAGAGACCCAGTACTTC.